Presented here are 26 T cell receptor beta chains from one specimen sequenced in a study of post-analysis software for immune sequencing data. These TCRs' antigens remain unknown. Study-level results: Comparison of patients with controls showed 4 to 6 TRBV segments more frequent in patients, TRBV5-6, TRBV5-1 and TRBV20-1 among them.

Unique molecular identifiers had been added to the TCR beta cDNA libraries. TCRdb redid the calling of the PCR reads with MiXCR, one entry per CDR3 protein. The table lists about 540,000 distinct CDR3 sequences, 34% of them singletons. Input material: blood. The receptors derive from a girl under 18 with multiple sclerosis.

In this sample, this clonotype turned up a few times. This chain joins TRBV12-3 or TRBV12-4 and TRBJ1-1; D remains ambiguous. The CDR3 is 14 amino acids. Between the trimmed V and J ends, which lost 4 bases and 1 base, there was a span of 10 bases. The CDR3 nucleotides read TGTGCCAGCAGTTCTTTTCTGGGGAACACTGAAGCTTTCTTT. Translated, it gives CASSSFLGNTEAFF.

Notes on this clonotype: At one of its ends the junction is not consistent with the germline gene, which may arise from a read error. The chain carries TRBV5-8 and TRBJ1-1; 7 bases map to TRBD1. Germline assignment: CDR1 SGHTS and CDR2 YDEGEE. The CDR3 loop spans 16 amino acids. The CDR3 DNA is TGTGCCAGCAGCCCCCTTTTGGACAGGCCGAACACCGAAGCTTTCTTT. Translation gives CASSPLLDRPNTEAFF.

The rearrangement joins TRBV29-1 to TRBJ2-5, with 8 bases that match TRBD1. This CDR3 region has 12 residues. V shed 7 bases and J 0 bases; nucleotides not matched to a gene: 1. CDR1 and CDR2 from the germline V gene are SQVTM and ANQGSEA. CDR3 sequence: CSGTGHQETQYF. In nucleotides, the CDR3 is TGCAGCGGGACAGGGCACCAAGAGACCCAGTACTTC.

The chain has TRBV5-6 and TRBJ2-1; TRBD1 agrees at 7 bases. In germline, CDR1 is SGHDT, CDR2 YYEEEE. V dropped 3 bases and J dropped 10; count of bases not matched to a gene: 10. CDR3 size: 14 residues. CDR3 in DNA: TGTGCCAGCAGCTCTTTGTCCGACAGGGAGGAGCAGTTCTTC. Protein: CASSSLSDREEQFF. The full variable domain, completed using reference TRBV5-6 and TRBJ2-1, is DAGVTQSPTHLIKTRGQQVTLRCSPKSGHDTVSWYQQALGQGPQFIFQYYEEEERQRGNFPDRFSGHQFPNYSSELNVNALLLGDSALYLCASSSLSDREEQFFGPGTRLTVL.

The chain couples TRBV6-5 to TRBJ2-6; D is uncertain. CDR3 length equals 16 residues. Germline V CDR1 and CDR2: MNHEY, SVGAGI. Trimming took off 0 bases at V and 12 bases at J, with 18 bases between the two ends. As DNA, the CDR3 is TGTGCCAGCAGTTACTCCAGAGAGGCAGGCGACGGCGTCCTGACTTTC. Protein sequence: CASSYSREAGDGVLTF.

This clonotype turned up a few times. The rearrangement links TRBV20-1 to TRBJ2-7; D might be TRBD2 (6 bases). The CDR3 covers 15 residues. Looked up from germline, CDR1 is DFQATT and CDR2 is SNEGSKA (reference sequence). V was clipped by 1 base and J by 0 bases, with 13 bases between them. The CDR3 protein is CSARVPSGSSYEQYF. The CDR3 DNA reads TGCAGTGCTAGAGTTCCAAGCGGGTCCTCCTACGAGCAGTACTTC.

This CDR3 reads CSARLWTGAGEQYF. The CDR3 DNA sequence: TGCAGTGCGCGGCTCTGGACAGGGGCGGGCGAGCAGTACTTC. V and J are TRBV20-1 and TRBJ2-5, with TRBD1 matching 9 bases. The J call may be wrong; the DNA end is better matched by TRBJ2-7. Germline assignment: CDR1 DFQATT and CDR2 SNEGSKA (reference sequence). This CDR3 is built from 14 residues.

This clonotype was recorded a few times. The rearrangement joins TRBV28 to TRBJ1-5; TRBD1 is a possible D gene (5 bases). This CDR3 has 14 amino acids. Trimming cost V 1 base and J 5 bases, with 9 bases left between them. The germline gives CDR1 MDHEN, CDR2 SYDVKM. The CDR3 here is CASSLLGLDQPQHF. CDR3 nucleotide sequence: TGTGCCAGCAGTTTATTGGGGCTAGATCAGCCCCAGCATTTT.

This clonotype was counted a few times. CDR3 bases: TGCGCCAGCAGCGCGGTGATCCGGGACAGATCCTACGAGCAGTACTTC. This translates into CASSAVIRDRSYEQYF. The rearrangement links TRBV4-1 to TRBJ2-7; 7 nucleotides align to TRBD1. Trimming at V came to 5 bases and at J to 1 base, leaving 11 bases not matched to a gene. CDR1 is MGHRA, CDR2 YSYEKL, per germline. The CDR3 has 16 amino acids.

This chain uses TRBV12-3 or TRBV12-4 with TRBJ1-2; perhaps TRBD1 as D (5 bases). Trimming took off 11 bases at V and 0 bases at J, with 10 bases between the two ends. The CDR3 has 12 amino acids. The CDR3 region has the DNA TGTGCCGGGTGGGGCACTAACTATGGCTACACCTTC. Translating gives CAGWGTNYGYTF.

The CDR3 region has the DNA TGCAGCGTTGCGCTTTGGGCCGACACTGAAGCTTTCTTT. As protein: CSVALWADTEAFF. The chain links TRBV29-1 to TRBJ1-1; no definite D call. The V end lost 4 bases, the J end lost 3 bases, and 12 bases lay between the germline ends. Germline-derived CDR1 and CDR2 are SQVTM and ANQGSEA. This CDR3 comprises 13 residues.

The CDR3 coding sequence is TGTGCCACCACCTCGGGGGAGACCCAGTACTTC. This encodes CATTSGETQYF. The chain uses TRBV15 and TRBJ2-5; D might be TRBD2 (5 bases). From germline, CDR1 is LNHNV and CDR2 YYDKDF (reference sequence). Trimming cost V 7 bases and J 5 bases, with 8 bases left between them. The CDR3 consists of 11 residues.

In its sample, this clonotype was seen a few times. The chain recombines TRBV9 with TRBJ1-2; 7 nucleotides line up with TRBD1. CDR1 is SGDLS, CDR2 YYNGEE, per germline. J was trimmed by 3 bases and V by 3 bases; bases with no gene match: 14. This CDR3 comprises 17 residues. The CDR3 sequence: CASSGTGVRGVDYGYTF. The CDR3 DNA reads TGTGCCAGCAGCGGTACAGGGGTCAGGGGAGTTGACTATGGCTACACCTTC.

The rearrangement uses TRBV7-9 and TRBJ2-3; 12 nucleotides align to TRBD2. V gave up 1 base and J gave up 7 bases; unmatched junction bases: 3. This CDR3 spans 15 amino acids. CDR1 and CDR2 from the germline V gene are SEHNR and FQNEAQ (reference sequence). CDR3 region: CASSLGLAGVNTQYF. The CDR3 nucleotides read TGTGCCAGCAGCTTAGGACTAGCGGGGGTGAATACGCAGTATTTT. Full variable domain (rest looked up from reference TRBV7-9 and TRBJ2-3): DTGVSQNPRHKITKRGQNVTFRCDPISEHNRLYWYRQTLGQGPEFLTYFQNEAQLEKSRLLSDRFSAERPKGSFSTLEIQRTEQGDSAMYLCASSLGLAGVNTQYFGPGTRLTVL.

The sample holds one count of this clonotype. The rearrangement links TRBV20-1 to TRBJ2-5, with D uncertain. The V end was cut by 3 bases, the J end by 11 bases, with 19 bases between. Per germline, CDR1 DFQATT and CDR2 SNEGSKA (reference sequence). The CDR3 extends over 13 amino acids. The CDR3 coding sequence is TGCAGTGCTAGCGCCCTCGCCAGCAATGAGCAGTACTTC. Encoded protein: CSASALASNEQYF.

This chain connects TRBV5-1 to TRBJ2-7, with D possibly TRBD1 on 6 matching bases. The CDR3 runs 14 residues. V lost 4 bases, J lost 1 base, and 12 bases lay in between. Looked up from germline, CDR1 is SGHRS and CDR2 is YFSETQ. For the CDR3, the DNA is TGCGCCAGCAGCGCGTATGGGACATCCTACGAGCAGTACTTC. Translation: CASSAYGTSYEQYF.

This clonotype appeared many times. The V call is TRBV29-1, the J call TRBJ2-7; D is undetermined. V lost 4 bases, J lost 2 bases, and 6 bases lay in between. Germline V gene data show CDR1 as SQVTM and CDR2 as ANQGSEA. This CDR3 is 11 amino acids long. The CDR3 nucleotides are TGCAGCGTTGGAACAGCCTACGAGCAGTACTTC. Protein: CSVGTAYEQYF.

This clonotype was observed a few times. The rearrangement links TRBV7-9 to TRBJ2-4; D remains ambiguous. This CDR3 is 14 amino acids long. Germline CDR1 reads SEHNR; CDR2 reads FQNEAQ (reference sequence). V was cut by 1 base and J by 2 bases, with 6 bases left in between. This CDR3 is CASSLGQPKNIQYF. The CDR3 nucleotides read TGTGCCAGCAGCTTAGGTCAACCCAAAAACATTCAGTACTTC.

On this clonotype: A read error may produce the germline difference seen at one junction end. CDR3 amino acids: CTSSLGSADQETQYF. In nucleotides, the CDR3 is TGCACCAGCAGCTTGGGTTCCGCAGATCAAGAGACCCAGTACTTC. This chain joins TRBV5-1 and TRBJ2-5; D remains ambiguous. The CDR3 is 15 residues long. Germline assignment: CDR1 SGHRS and CDR2 YFSETQ.

The table lists this clonotype with a few counts. The V call is TRBV4-2, the J call TRBJ2-5, with TRBD2 matching 10 bases. The CDR3 totals 16 residues. Trimming cost V 4 bases and J 4 bases; bases outside gene matches: 9. Germline CDR1 and CDR2: LGHNA and YNFKEQ. CDR3 protein: CASSLLAGEYGETQYF. The CDR3 DNA follows: TGTGCCAGCAGCCTGCTAGCGGGGGAGTACGGAGAGACCCAGTACTTC.

This chain links TRBV7-8 with TRBJ1-5; D is unresolved. This CDR3 is built from 15 residues. CDR1 and CDR2 from the germline V gene are SGHVS and FQNEAQ. V was clipped by 5 bases and J by 9 bases, with 20 bases between them. This CDR3 is CASSPPQAGPLPQHF. The CDR3 DNA sequence: TGTGCCAGCAGCCCCCCCCAAGCTGGTCCATTGCCCCAGCATTTT.

The gene calls are TRBV20-1 and TRBJ2-4; D possibly corresponds to TRBD1 (6 bases). The J call is uncertain, as TRBJ2-7 better fits the DNA end. The CDR3 covers 15 residues. Germline V gives CDR1 DFQATT, CDR2 SNEGSKA (reference sequence). The CDR3 coding sequence is TGCAGTGCTAGCGGTCCCACAGGGATTTTCCACGAGCAGTACTTC. This codes for CSASGPTGIFHEQYF.

The chain uses TRBV5-1 and TRBJ2-1, with 7 bases that match TRBD2. Germline lookup yields CDR1 SGHRS and CDR2 YFSETQ. The CDR3 sequence is 15 residues long. After removal of 4 bases from V and 5 bases from J, the junction contained 9 bases not matched to a gene. The CDR3 protein is CASSPGGTPNNEQFF. Written as DNA, the CDR3 is TGCGCCAGCAGCCCCGGGGGGACCCCTAACAATGAGCAGTTCTTC.

In its sample, this clonotype was seen a few times. V and J are TRBV3-1 and TRBJ1-6, with 8 nucleotides matching TRBD1. Germline CDR1 and CDR2: LGHDT and YNNKEL (reference sequence). CDR3 length: 15 amino acids. Trimming cost V 4 bases and J 9 bases; bases outside gene matches: 8. The CDR3 region has the DNA TGTGCCAGCAGCCTATCCCCGGGGACAGGTTCACCCCTCCACTTT. Its protein is CASSLSPGTGSPLHF.

The chain carries TRBV5-6 and TRBJ2-1; the match to TRBD1 covers 7 bases. The CDR3 is 17 residues long. After removal of 3 bases from V and 0 bases from J, the junction contained 9 bases not matched to a gene. The germline CDR1 and CDR2 sequences are SGHDT and YYEEEE. The CDR3: CASSSRTGLSSYNEQFF. The CDR3 nucleotides read TGTGCCAGCAGCTCGCGGACAGGCCTGAGCTCCTACAATGAGCAGTTCTTC.

To note about this clonotype: It may be a read error: a sequence one base away is much more abundant. The chain couples TRBV4-2 to TRBJ2-3; the match to TRBD2 covers 10 bases. The germline V gene has CDR1 LGHNA and CDR2 YNFKEQ. CDR3 size: 18 residues. The CDR3 sequence is CTSSQERLAGLNTDTQYF. The DNA of the CDR3 is TGTACCAGCAGCCAAGAGAGACTAGCGGGTCTGAACACAGATACGCAGTATTTT.